The rows below give T cell receptor beta chains drawn from one sample of a study of vaccination and CD4 T cells after COVID-19. A single record per CDR3 protein comes from TCRdb applying MiXCR to the PCR reads. The repertoire has around 10,000 distinct CDR3 sequences, around 33% of them found once; the top ten carry around 21%. The antigens for these receptors are not known. What was sequenced was CD4+ T cells from blood, cultured in vitro. These receptors all stem from a human donor in good health. The CDR3 runs from the conserved cysteine through the conserved F or W. The D gene is left open where the match is weak. The size field is filled for only some rows; it gives once, few, many or a size class.

V gene,clone size,D gene,J gene,CDR3 protein,CDR3 DNA
TRBV7-2,-,-,TRBJ2-7,CASSLDGGYEQYF,TGTGCCAGCAGCTTAGATGGCGGCTACGAGCAGTACTTC
TRBV28,few,TRBD2,TRBJ2-3,CASSSSGRSTDTQYF,TGTGCCAGCAGTAGCAGCGGGAGAAGCACAGATACGCAGTATTTT
TRBV29-1,few,TRBD1,TRBJ1-2,CSVGGQYTARGYTF,TGCAGCGTGGGGGGACAGTACACGGCGAGGGGCTACACCTTC
TRBV20-1,-,-,TRBJ2-7,CSARDKGPNYEQYF,TGCAGTGCTAGAGACAAAGGGCCCAACTACGAGCAGTACTTC
TRBV20-1,-,TRBD1,TRBJ1-5,CSAGVTGSNQPQHF,TGCAGTGCTGGAGTGACAGGGAGCAATCAGCCCCAGCATTTT
TRBV7-8,-,TRBD1,TRBJ2-1,CASSNQGAYNEQFF,TGTGCCAGCAGCAACCAGGGGGCCTACAATGAGCAGTTCTTC
TRBV28,few,-,TRBJ1-2,CASSWGDYGYTF,TGTGCCAGCTCGTGGGGTGACTATGGCTACACCTTC
TRBV6-2/TRBV6-3,few,-,TRBJ1-1,CASSYLVTTEAFF,TGTGCCAGCAGTTACCTGGTAACCACTGAAGCTTTCTTT
TRBV28,few,-,TRBJ1-2,CASSSARTDLNYGYTF,TGTGCCAGCAGTAGCGCCCGGACAGACCTAAACTATGGCTACACCTTC
TRBV20-1,-,-,TRBJ2-2,CSARLGVPGELFF,TGCAGTGCTAGACTTGGAGTGCCCGGGGAGCTGTTTTTT
TRBV6-2/TRBV6-3,few,TRBD1,TRBJ1-5,CASSWTGGLQPQHF,TGTGCCAGCAGCTGGACAGGGGGCTTACAGCCCCAGCATTTT
TRBV14,few,-,TRBJ2-5,CASSRVRETQYF,TGTGCCAGCAGTAGGGTACGAGAGACCCAGTACTTC
TRBV7-2,few,-,TRBJ2-7,CASSTVGGRQGNEQYF,TGTGCCAGCAGCACCGTAGGAGGGAGGCAGGGGAACGAGCAGTACTTC
TRBV11-2,-,-,TRBJ2-7,CASSSLRDSTYEQYF,TGTGCCAGCAGCTCCCTTAGGGACTCTACCTACGAGCAGTACTTC
TRBV7-9,medium-sized,-,TRBJ1-5,CASSETSNQPQHF,TGTGCCAGCAGCGAGACTAGCAATCAGCCCCAGCATTTT
TRBV20-1,-,-,TRBJ1-4,CSAREGPNNEKLFF,TGCAGTGCTAGAGAGGGACCCAATAATGAAAAACTGTTTTTT
TRBV19,-,TRBD2,TRBJ2-1,CASSIDWLAGSYNEQFF,TGTGCCAGTAGTATAGATTGGCTAGCGGGATCCTACAATGAGCAGTTCTTC
TRBV10-3,-,-,TRBJ2-3,CAISESTDTQYF,TGTGCCATCAGTGAGTCTACAGATACGCAGTATTTT
TRBV5-6,-,-,TRBJ1-1,CASSFPPGEGEAFF,TGTGCCAGCAGCTTTCCCCCGGGGGAGGGTGAAGCTTTCTTT
TRBV7-2,-,-,TRBJ2-3,CASERVSDTQYF,TGTGCCAGCGAGAGGGTTTCAGATACGCAGTATTTT
TRBV28,-,TRBD2,TRBJ2-1,CASSQVASGPSEQFF,TGTGCCAGCAGTCAGGTCGCTAGCGGACCCTCGGAGCAGTTCTTC
TRBV5-3,-,-,TRBJ1-6,CAREKQGTYNSPLHF,TGTGCCAGAGAGAAACAGGGCACCTATAATTCACCCCTCCACTTT
TRBV7-8,few,-,TRBJ1-5,CASSLQGGRPQHF,TGTGCCAGCAGCTTACAGGGCGGGCGGCCCCAGCATTTT
TRBV27,few,-,TRBJ2-3,CASSLTGTPHTQYF,TGTGCCAGCAGTCTAACCGGGACTCCACATACGCAGTATTTT